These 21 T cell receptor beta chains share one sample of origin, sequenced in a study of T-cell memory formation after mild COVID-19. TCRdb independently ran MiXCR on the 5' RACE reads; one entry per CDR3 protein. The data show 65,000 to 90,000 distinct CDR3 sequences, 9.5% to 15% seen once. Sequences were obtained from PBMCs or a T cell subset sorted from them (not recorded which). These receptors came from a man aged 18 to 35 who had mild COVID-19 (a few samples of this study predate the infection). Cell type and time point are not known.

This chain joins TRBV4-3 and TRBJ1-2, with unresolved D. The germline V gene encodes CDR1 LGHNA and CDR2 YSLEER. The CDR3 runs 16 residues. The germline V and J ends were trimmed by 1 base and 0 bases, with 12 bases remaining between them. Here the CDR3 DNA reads TGCGCCAGCAGCCAAGCGCGTATAAGTACTAACTATGGCTACACCTTC. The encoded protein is CASSQARISTNYGYTF.

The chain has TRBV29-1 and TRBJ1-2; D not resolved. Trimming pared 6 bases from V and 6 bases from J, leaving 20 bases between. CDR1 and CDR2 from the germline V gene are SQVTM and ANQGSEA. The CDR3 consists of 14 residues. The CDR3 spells CSVLGVLGHHGYTF. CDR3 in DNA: TGCAGCGTCCTGGGAGTTTTGGGCCACCATGGCTACACCTTC.

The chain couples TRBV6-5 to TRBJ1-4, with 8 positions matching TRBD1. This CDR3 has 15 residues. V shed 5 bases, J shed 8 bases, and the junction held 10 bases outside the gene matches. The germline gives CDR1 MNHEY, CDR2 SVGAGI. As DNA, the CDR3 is TGTGCCAGCAGTCGGAGGACAGGGTTTATCGAAAAACTGTTTTTT. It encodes CASSRRTGFIEKLFF.

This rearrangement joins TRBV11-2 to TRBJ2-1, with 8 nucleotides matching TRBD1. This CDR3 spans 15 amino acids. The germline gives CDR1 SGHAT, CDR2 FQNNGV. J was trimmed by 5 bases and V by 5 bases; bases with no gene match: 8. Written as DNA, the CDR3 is TGTGCCAGCAGCACCCTGGACAGGGACAACAATGAGCAGTTCTTC. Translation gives CASSTLDRDNNEQFF.

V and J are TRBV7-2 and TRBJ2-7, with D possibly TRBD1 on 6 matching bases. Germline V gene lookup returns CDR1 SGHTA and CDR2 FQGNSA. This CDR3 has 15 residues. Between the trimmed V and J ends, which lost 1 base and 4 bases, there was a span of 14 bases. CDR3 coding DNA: TGTGCCAGCAGCTTAGGCTCGGCAGGGGATTACGAGCAGTACGTC. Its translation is CASSLGSAGDYEQYV.

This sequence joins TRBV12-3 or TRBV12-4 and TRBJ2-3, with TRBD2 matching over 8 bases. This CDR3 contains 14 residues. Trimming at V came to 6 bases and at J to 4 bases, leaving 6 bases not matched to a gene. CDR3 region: CASSPHGGADTQYF. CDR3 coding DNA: TGTGCCAGCAGCCCCCACGGGGGGGCAGATACGCAGTATTTT.

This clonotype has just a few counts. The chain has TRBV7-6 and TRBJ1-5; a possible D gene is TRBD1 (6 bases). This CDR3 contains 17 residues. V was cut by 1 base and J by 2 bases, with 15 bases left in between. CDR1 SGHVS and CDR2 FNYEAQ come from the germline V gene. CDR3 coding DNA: TGTGCCAGCAGCTTAGAACAGGGAGGGGAAGGCAATCAGCCCCAGCATTTT. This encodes CASSLEQGGEGNQPQHF.

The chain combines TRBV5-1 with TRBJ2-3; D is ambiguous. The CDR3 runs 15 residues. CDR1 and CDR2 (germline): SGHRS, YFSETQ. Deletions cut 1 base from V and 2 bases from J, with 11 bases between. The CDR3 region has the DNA TGCGCCAGCAGCTTGTTGGGAACCAACACAGATACGCAGTATTTT. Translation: CASSLLGTNTDTQYF.

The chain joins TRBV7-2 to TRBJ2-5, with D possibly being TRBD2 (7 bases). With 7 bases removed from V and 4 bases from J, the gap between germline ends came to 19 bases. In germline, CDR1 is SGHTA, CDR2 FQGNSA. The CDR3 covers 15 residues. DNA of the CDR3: TGTGCCAGCAATTCCGTGGGGGGGCCGGGAGAGACCCAGTACTTC. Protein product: CASNSVGGPGETQYF.

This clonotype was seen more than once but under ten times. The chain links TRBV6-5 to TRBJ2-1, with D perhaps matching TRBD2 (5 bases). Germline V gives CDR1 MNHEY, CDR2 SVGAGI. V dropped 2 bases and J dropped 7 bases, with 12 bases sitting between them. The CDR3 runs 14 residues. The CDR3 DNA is TGTGCCAGCAGTTACCTCCGGGAAGTAAATGAGCAGTTCTTC. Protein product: CASSYLREVNEQFF.

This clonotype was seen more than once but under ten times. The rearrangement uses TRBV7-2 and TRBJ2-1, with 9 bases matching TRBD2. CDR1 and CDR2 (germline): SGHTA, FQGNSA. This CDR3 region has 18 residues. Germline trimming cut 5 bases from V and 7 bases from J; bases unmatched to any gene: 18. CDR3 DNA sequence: TGTGCCAGCAGCCCCTACGGGGTAGCGGGGGCCGTTGGAAATGAGCAGTTCTTC. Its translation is CASSPYGVAGAVGNEQFF.

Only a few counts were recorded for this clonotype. The CDR3, as DNA: TGTGCCAGCAGTTACTCAGTAGCGGGGGAACCATACAATGAGCAGTTCTTC. As protein: CASSYSVAGEPYNEQFF. V is TRBV6-6 and J is TRBJ2-1, with 9 positions matching TRBD2. Trimming at V came to 0 bases and at J to 4 bases, leaving 7 bases not matched to a gene. Germline CDR1 and CDR2: MNHNY and SVGAGI (reference sequence). The CDR3 is 17 amino acids.

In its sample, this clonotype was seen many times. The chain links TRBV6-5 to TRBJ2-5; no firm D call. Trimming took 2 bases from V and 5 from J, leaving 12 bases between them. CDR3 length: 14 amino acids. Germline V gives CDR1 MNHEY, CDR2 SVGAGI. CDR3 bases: TGTGCCAGCAGTTACGCCCCAAAAGGGGAGACCCAGTACTTC. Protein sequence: CASSYAPKGETQYF.

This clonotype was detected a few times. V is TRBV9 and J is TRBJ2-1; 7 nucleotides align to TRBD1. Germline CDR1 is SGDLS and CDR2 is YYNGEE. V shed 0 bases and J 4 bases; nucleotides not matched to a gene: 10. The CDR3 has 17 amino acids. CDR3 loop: CASSVEPGTAVYNEQFF. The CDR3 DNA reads TGTGCCAGCAGCGTAGAGCCCGGGACAGCCGTTTACAATGAGCAGTTCTTC.

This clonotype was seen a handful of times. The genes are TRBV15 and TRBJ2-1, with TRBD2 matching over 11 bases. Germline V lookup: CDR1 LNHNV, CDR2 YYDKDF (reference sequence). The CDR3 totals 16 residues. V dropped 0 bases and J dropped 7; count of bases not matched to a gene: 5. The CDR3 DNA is TGTGCCACCAGCAGAGATAGCCTAGCGGGGGGTAATGAGCAGTTCTTC. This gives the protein CATSRDSLAGGNEQFF.

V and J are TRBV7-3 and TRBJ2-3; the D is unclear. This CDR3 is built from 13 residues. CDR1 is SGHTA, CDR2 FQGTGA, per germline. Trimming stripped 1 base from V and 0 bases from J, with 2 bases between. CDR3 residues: CASSLKSTDTQYF. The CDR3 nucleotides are TGTGCCAGCAGCTTAAAAAGCACAGATACGCAGTATTTT.

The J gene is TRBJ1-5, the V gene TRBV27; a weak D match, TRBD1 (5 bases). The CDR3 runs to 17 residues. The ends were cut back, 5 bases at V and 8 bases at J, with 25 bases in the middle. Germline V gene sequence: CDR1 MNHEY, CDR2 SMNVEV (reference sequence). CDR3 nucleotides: TGTGCCAGCAGTCAAAGACTCCGGGACGGGAAGATGAAGCCCCAGCATTTT. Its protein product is CASSQRLRDGKMKPQHF.

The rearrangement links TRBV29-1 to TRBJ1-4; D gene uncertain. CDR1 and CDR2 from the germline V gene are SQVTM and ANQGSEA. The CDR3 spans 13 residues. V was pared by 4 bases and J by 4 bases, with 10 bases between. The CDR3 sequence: CSVGQALNEKLFF. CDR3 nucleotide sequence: TGCAGCGTTGGCCAGGCCCTTAATGAAAAACTGTTTTTT.

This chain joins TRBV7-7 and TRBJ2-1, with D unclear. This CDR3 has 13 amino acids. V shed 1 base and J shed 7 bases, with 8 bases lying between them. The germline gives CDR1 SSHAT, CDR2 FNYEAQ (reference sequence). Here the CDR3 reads CASSLGDPNEQFF. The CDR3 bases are TGTGCCAGCAGCTTAGGCGATCCGAATGAGCAGTTCTTC.

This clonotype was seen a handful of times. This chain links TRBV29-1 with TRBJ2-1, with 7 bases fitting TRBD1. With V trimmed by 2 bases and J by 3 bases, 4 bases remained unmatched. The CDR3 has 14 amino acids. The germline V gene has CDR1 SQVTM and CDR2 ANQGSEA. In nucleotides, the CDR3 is TGCAGCGTTGAACAGACAGGGAGCTACAATGAGCAGTTCTTC. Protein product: CSVEQTGSYNEQFF.

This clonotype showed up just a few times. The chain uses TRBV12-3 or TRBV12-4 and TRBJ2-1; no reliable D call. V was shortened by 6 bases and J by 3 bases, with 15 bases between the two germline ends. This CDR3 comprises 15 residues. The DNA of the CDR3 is TGTGCCAGCAGCCCAGACTTGCCGGTCTACAATGAGCAGTTCTTC. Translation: CASSPDLPVYNEQFF.